Described below is a single TCR beta chain sequence and its context. The trim removed 5 bases at V and 5 bases at J, leaving 10 bases unmatched. Germline CDR1 SNHLY, CDR2 FYNNEI. The CDR3 is 15 amino acids. The data are from a study of T cell changes during pregnancy in multiple sclerosis. Data came from immunoSEQ multiplex PCR; TCRdb stores just in-frame clones and leaves some out. The table includes tens of thousands of clones, roughly 94% detected once. The sequence was obtained from a female donor in good health, enrolled as a control in a pregnancy study. The chain employs TRBV2 and TRBJ2-5; 8 bases fit TRBD2. This specimen consisted of peripheral blood, obtained in the second trimester of pregnancy. The CDR3, as DNA: TGTGCCAGCAGTACTTACGGGAGGGCCAGTGAGACCCAGTACTTC. It is translated as CASSTYGRASETQYF. Complete variable domain (other parts from reference TRBV2 and TRBJ2-5): EPEVTQTPSHQVTQMGQEVILRCVPISNHLYFYWYRQILGQKVEFLVSFYNNEISEKSEIFDDQFSVERPDGSNFTLKIRSTKLEDSAMYFCASSTYGRASETQYFGPGTRLLVL.